Listed below are T cell receptor beta chains from one sample, sequenced in a study of identical twins. TCRdb used MiXCR to reprocess the 5' RACE reads, holding one entry per CDR3 protein. The table includes roughly 490,000 distinct CDR3 sequences, 13% to 15% detected once. The data were also submitted as part of a second study, on yellow fever vaccine responses in identical twins.

Sequenced sample: CD4+ T cells sorted from blood. All receptors derive from a woman between 18 and 29 years old in good health. Each CDR3 is given with its conserved first and last residue. Each record gives: V gene, D gene, J gene, clone size, CDR3 protein, CDR3 DNA. D genes are given only for firm matches. A clone size is listed for some rows: how often the clone was seen (once, few, many), or a class if it is expanded.

>TRBV2|NA|TRBJ2-3|NA
CASSAADTQYF
TGTGCCAGCAGTGCCGCAGATACGCAGTATTTT
>TRBV7-9|TRBD2|TRBJ2-5|NA
CASSSSGGAEETQYF
TGTGCCAGCAGCTCTAGCGGGGGGGCGGAGGAGACCCAGTACTTC
>TRBV7-9|TRBD2|TRBJ2-1|NA
CASSLLRGAGPHEQFF
TGTGCCAGCAGCTTACTGCGGGGGGCCGGTCCACATGAGCAGTTCTTC
>TRBV9|NA|TRBJ1-6|once
CASSARGDVYNSPLHF
TGTGCCAGCAGCGCCCGGGGGGACGTCTATAATTCACCCCTCCACTTT
>TRBV27|TRBD2|TRBJ2-1|NA
CASSRGLANNEQFF
TGTGCCAGCAGCCGCGGACTAGCCAACAATGAGCAGTTCTTC
>TRBV5-1|NA|TRBJ2-5|NA
CASGKNDRYQETQYF
TGCGCCAGCGGCAAAAATGACAGGTACCAAGAGACCCAGTACTTC
>TRBV20-1|NA|TRBJ2-3|few
CSARGPQGFGDTQYF
TGCAGTGCCAGGGGTCCTCAGGGGTTTGGAGATACGCAGTATTTT
>TRBV18|NA|TRBJ2-6|NA
CASSPSQVLTF
TGTGCCAGCTCACCATCTCAGGTCCTGACTTTC
>TRBV5-1|NA|TRBJ2-7|NA
CASSFDRATQYF
TGCGCCAGCAGCTTTGACCGGGCGACGCAGTACTTC
>TRBV7-3|TRBD2|TRBJ2-3|few
CAFSPGLAVLGSTDTQYF
TGTGCCTTCAGTCCAGGACTAGCGGTCCTAGGGAGCACAGATACGCAGTATTTT
>TRBV28|TRBD2|TRBJ2-2|few
CASEGTSANTGELFF
TGTGCCAGCGAGGGGACTAGCGCAAACACCGGGGAGCTGTTTTTT
>TRBV28|TRBD1|TRBJ1-1|NA
CASIQSWGQGNTEAFF
TGTGCCAGCATTCAATCCTGGGGACAGGGGAACACTGAAGCTTTCTTT
>TRBV12-5|NA|TRBJ1-4|few
CASGLVMGTNEKLFF
TGTGCTAGTGGTTTAGTCATGGGGACTAATGAAAAACTGTTTTTT
>TRBV4-2|TRBD2|TRBJ2-1|NA
CASSQRGVTSGTYNEQFF
TGTGCCAGCAGTCAGAGGGGGGTGACTAGCGGGACTTACAATGAGCAGTTCTTC
>TRBV2|NA|TRBJ2-1|few
CASKAVFNEQFF
TGTGCCAGCAAAGCGGTATTCAATGAGCAGTTCTTC
>TRBV5-1|TRBD1|TRBJ1-1|many
CASSTRTGNTEAFF
TGCGCCAGCAGCACCCGGACAGGGAACACTGAAGCTTTCTTT
>TRBV6-5|TRBD1|TRBJ1-5|few
CASSYLTGANQPQHF
TGTGCCAGCAGTTACTTGACAGGGGCCAATCAGCCCCAGCATTTT
>TRBV28|NA|TRBJ1-1|NA
CASSYRYTEAFF
TGTGCCAGCAGCTACAGATACACTGAAGCTTTCTTT
>TRBV7-2|NA|TRBJ2-2|few
CASSLTSLNTGELFF
TGTGCCAGCAGCTTAACTAGCTTGAACACCGGGGAGCTGTTTTTT
>TRBV9|TRBD2|TRBJ2-5|few
CASSAGGARETQYF
TGTGCCAGCAGCGCCGGGGGGGCCAGAGAGACCCAGTACTTC
>TRBV18|NA|TRBJ2-4|NA
CASSPMTELAKNIQYF
TGTGCCAGCTCACCAATGACAGAGCTAGCCAAAAACATTCAGTACTTC
>TRBV6-1|NA|TRBJ2-5|NA
CASTPVWSSGETQYF
TGTGCCAGCACGCCGGTATGGTCGAGTGGGGAGACCCAGTACTTC
>TRBV29-1|NA|TRBJ1-6|NA
CSVEDKSGSPLHF
TGCAGCGTTGAAGATAAAAGCGGTTCACCCCTCCACTTT
>TRBV7-9|NA|TRBJ2-2|NA
CASSLLRASTGELFF
TGTGCCAGCAGCTTATTACGGGCATCGACGGGGGAGCTGTTTTTT
>TRBV28|TRBD1|TRBJ2-7|few
CASSPTGIGRRRNF
TGTGCCAGCAGTCCGACAGGGATCGGGCGGCGCCGAAACTTC
>TRBV7-8|TRBD2|TRBJ2-3|NA
CASSISGGETDTQYF
TGTGCCAGCAGCATCAGCGGGGGGGAAACAGATACGCAGTATTTT
>TRBV13|TRBD2|TRBJ2-7|NA
CASSFSGTSVSYEQYF
TGTGCCAGCAGCTTCTCCGGGACTAGCGTGTCCTACGAGCAGTACTTC
>TRBV4-3|NA|TRBJ2-7|few
CASSQDRGRIGGEQYF
TGCGCCAGCAGCCAAGACAGGGGCCGCATAGGAGGGGAGCAGTACTTC
>TRBV29-1|TRBD2|TRBJ2-1|few
CSVVSLAGYNEQFF
TGCAGCGTTGTAAGTCTAGCGGGATACAATGAGCAGTTCTTC
>TRBV29-1|TRBD1|TRBJ2-5|few
CSADRDSETQYF
TGCAGCGCGGACAGGGATTCAGAGACCCAGTACTTC
>TRBV4-2|TRBD1|TRBJ2-1|NA
CASSHSRTGISYNEQFF
TGTGCCAGCAGCCATTCCCGGACAGGGATCTCCTACAATGAGCAGTTCTTC
>TRBV5-1|TRBD1|TRBJ1-6|many
CASSSSTGGSHSPLHF
TGCGCCAGCAGCTCCTCGACAGGGGGAAGTCATTCACCCCTCCACTTT
>TRBV11-2|TRBD1|TRBJ2-2|NA
CASSRGQGLTGELFF
TGTGCCAGCAGCCGAGGACAGGGTCTAACCGGGGAGCTGTTTTTT
>TRBV4-2|NA|TRBJ2-7|many
CASSQEAPSEWFSYEQYF
TGTGCCAGCAGCCAAGAGGCCCCGTCGGAGTGGTTTTCCTACGAGCAGTACTTC
>TRBV2|NA|TRBJ2-7|few
CASRLDGQGGYEQYF
TGTGCCAGCCGACTAGACGGGCAGGGTGGCTACGAGCAGTACTTC
>TRBV29-1|NA|TRBJ2-7|NA
CSAQSGGGSSYEQYF
TGCAGCGCACAGTCGGGAGGGGGCAGCTCCTACGAGCAGTACTTC
>TRBV10-3|NA|TRBJ1-3|few
CAIRPWGTGNTIYF
TGTGCCATCAGACCCTGGGGGACTGGAAACACCATATATTTT
>TRBV19|NA|TRBJ2-5|few
CASSGTGLGETQYF
TGTGCCAGTAGTGGAACAGGGCTGGGGGAGACCCAGTACTTC
>TRBV2|NA|TRBJ2-7|NA
CASTRVTYEQYF
TGTGCCAGCACGAGGGTCACCTACGAGCAGTACTTC
>TRBV6-2/TRBV6-3|NA|TRBJ1-2|NA
CASSTAGYGYTF
TGTGCCAGCAGTACCGCGGGCTATGGCTACACCTTC